This T cell receptor (beta chain) emerged from a study of T cells in Graves' hyperthyroidism and ophthalmopathy. TCR beta CDR3 regions were amplified from RNA. Carried out on the TCR CDR3, a first-round RT-PCR used the HTBI primer set. TCRdb fed the multiplex PCR reads into MiXCR, producing one record per CDR3 protein. The sample lists hundreds of thousands of distinct CDR3 sequences; 20% were seen once. The clonotype originates from a young man with Graves' ophthalmopathy. The sample was blood.

The CDR3: CATSPDSNNQPQHF. The DNA of the CDR3 is TGTGCCACCAGCCCCGACAGTAACAATCAGCCCCAGCATTTT. The rearrangement links TRBV6-1 to TRBJ1-5; D is possibly TRBD1 (5 bases). The CDR3 is 14 residues long. From germline, CDR1 is MNHNS and CDR2 SASEGT. V shed 10 bases and J shed 3 bases, with 16 bases lying between them.